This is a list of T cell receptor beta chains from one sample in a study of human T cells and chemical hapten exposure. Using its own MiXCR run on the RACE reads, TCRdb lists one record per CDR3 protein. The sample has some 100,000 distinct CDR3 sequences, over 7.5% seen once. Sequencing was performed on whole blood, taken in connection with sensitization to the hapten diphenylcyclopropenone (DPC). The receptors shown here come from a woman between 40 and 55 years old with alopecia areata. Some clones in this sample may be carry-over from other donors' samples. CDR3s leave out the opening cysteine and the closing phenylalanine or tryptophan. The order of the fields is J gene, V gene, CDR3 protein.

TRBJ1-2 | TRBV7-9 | ASSLGTGTGQYHYGYT
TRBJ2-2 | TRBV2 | ASSGQGANTGELF
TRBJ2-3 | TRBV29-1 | SAGRDGGDTQY
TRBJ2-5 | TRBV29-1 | SVVRTGVETQY
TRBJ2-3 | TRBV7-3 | ASSPGSGSYTQY
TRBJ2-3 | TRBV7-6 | ASSSDLPVKGVPDTQY
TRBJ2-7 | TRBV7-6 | ASSPEVGAYEQY
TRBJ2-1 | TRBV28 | ASRPPGGTYNEQF
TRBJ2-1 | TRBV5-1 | ASSAGQPGKNEQF
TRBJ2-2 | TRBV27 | ASSPGGLDTGELF
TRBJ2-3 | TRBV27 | ASSLSLRGLADTQY
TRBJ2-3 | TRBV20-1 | RGAGVEDTQY
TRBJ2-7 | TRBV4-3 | ASSQDLATLVYEQY
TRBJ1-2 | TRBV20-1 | SATGTGGWYGYT
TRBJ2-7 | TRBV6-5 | ASSYSAGDYEQY
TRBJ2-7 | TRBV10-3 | AISESLAGFYEQY
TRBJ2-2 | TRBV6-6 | ASSYNGGTGELF
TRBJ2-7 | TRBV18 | ASSRTSLSYEQY
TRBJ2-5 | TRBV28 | ASQRETQY
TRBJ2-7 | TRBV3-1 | ASSQNRDPFGQY
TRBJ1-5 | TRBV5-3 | ARRKEGRNQPQH
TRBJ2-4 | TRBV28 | ASSFIAGVRVKNIQY
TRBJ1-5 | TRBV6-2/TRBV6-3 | ASSSGGQPQH
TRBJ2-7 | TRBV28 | ASSLTVYEQY
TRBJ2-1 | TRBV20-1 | SARDRLAAYNEQF
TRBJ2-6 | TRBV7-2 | ASSITGSGANVLT
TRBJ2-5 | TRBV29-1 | SVEAPFQETQY
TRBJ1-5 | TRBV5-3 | ARSLTTGGWYQPQH
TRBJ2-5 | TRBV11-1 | ASSLRPSRETQY
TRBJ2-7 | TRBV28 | ASRQTGPKQY
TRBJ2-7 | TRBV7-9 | ASSREPPVIEQY
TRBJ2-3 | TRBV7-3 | ASSPTSVRTDTQY
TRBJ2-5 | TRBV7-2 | ASSLAASAAQETQY
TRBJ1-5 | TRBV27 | ASRHSNQPQH
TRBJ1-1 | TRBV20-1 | SAPRTGGNTEAF
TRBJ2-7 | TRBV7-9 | ASSLAYGTSYYEQY
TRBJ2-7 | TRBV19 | ASGAGVLYEQY
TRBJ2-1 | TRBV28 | ASSTGLAGVSYNEQF
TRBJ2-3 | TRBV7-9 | ASSLSEGNRFTDTQY
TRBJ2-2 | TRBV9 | ASSVDRGTGELF
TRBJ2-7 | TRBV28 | ASSHRDRGSEQY
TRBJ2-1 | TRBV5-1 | ASSSGQPSNEQF